The entry below describes one T cell receptor (beta chain). Original processing methods: Amplification with reference gene primers provided the estimates of nucleated cell counts. Data came from immunoSEQ multiplex PCR; TCRdb stores just in-frame clones and leaves some out. D and trimming come from the DNA, and the V and J calls and clone size come from that table. The table records about 220,000 clones, roughly 90% of them present only once. The source of the sample is a study of blood T cell repertoires in COVID-19. Study-level background: COVID-19 samples from acute and convalescent phases originated in the United States, Italy and Spain. From T cells, B-cell-depleted T cells, or PBMCs came the material, which was cDNA or gDNA.

Trimming cost V 5 bases and J 5 bases, with 13 bases left between them. The CDR3 covers 14 residues. In germline, CDR1 is SGHAT, CDR2 FQNNGV. This clonotype originated in a man younger than 40 who had recovered from COVID-19. Input material: peripheral blood. The chain uses TRBV11-2 and TRBJ1-3; D is perhaps TRBD1 (6 bases). The CDR3 spells CASSGGAIRNTIYF. The CDR3 bases are TGTGCCAGCAGCGGGGGGGCAATCAGAAACACCATATATTTT.